This TCR beta chain was recovered during a study of neurological immune-mediated disorders. Across the whole study: For the approximately 34 multiple sclerosis patients, the disease was relapsing-remitting in some 31 and secondary progressive in 3. Study-level findings and limits: No expanded-clone CDR3 amino acid sequence recurred across subjects, suggesting private TCR-beta repertoires.

It was by 5'RACE with 10-nucleotide random UMIs that the cDNA was made. TCRdb ran MiXCR on the 5' RACE reads and lists one entry per CDR3 protein. Counted here are 30,000 to 40,000 distinct CDR3 sequences, 3.5% to 4% occurring once; the ten biggest clones make up under 2.5%. Ten or more counts support this clonotype. Its matching antigen is unknown. The unsorted libraries were prepared from 2 million PBMCs (stored at -80 C). Germline V gene sequence: CDR1 DFQATT, CDR2 SNEGSKA (reference sequence). The CDR3 runs 14 residues. The clonotype originates from a man younger than 40 with multiple sclerosis. Sequencing used PBMCs. This chain connects TRBV20-1 to TRBJ2-5; 11 nucleotides line up with TRBD1. The CDR3 here is CSPKAGTGGETQYF. CDR3 DNA sequence: TGCAGCCCAAAGGCAGGGACAGGGGGAGAGACCCAGTACTTC.